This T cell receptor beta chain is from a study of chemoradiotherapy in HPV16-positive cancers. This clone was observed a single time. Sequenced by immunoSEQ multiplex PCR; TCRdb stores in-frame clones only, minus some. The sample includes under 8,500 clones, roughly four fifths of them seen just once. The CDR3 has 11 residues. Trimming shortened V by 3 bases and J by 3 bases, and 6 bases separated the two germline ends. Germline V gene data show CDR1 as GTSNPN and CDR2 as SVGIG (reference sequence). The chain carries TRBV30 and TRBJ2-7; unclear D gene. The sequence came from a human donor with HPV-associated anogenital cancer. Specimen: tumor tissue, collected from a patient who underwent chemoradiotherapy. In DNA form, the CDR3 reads TGTGCCTGGAGACTCAACTACGAGCAGTACTTC. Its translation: CAWRLNYEQYF. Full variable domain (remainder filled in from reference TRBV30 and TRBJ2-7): SQTIHQWPATLVQPVGSPLSLECTVEGTSNPNLYWYRQAAGRGLQLLFYSVGIGQISSEVPQNLSASRPQDRQFILSSKKLLLSDSGFYLCAWRLNYEQYFGPGTRLTVT.